This T cell receptor beta chain stems from a study of blood T cells in healthy people across ages. Germline V gene data show CDR1 as MDHEN and CDR2 as SYDVKM. Losses at the gene ends were 3 bases for V and 0 bases for J; bases not matched to a gene: 2. This CDR3 region has 14 residues. With a J-beta primer mix and a sample-barcoded 5' primer, a second PCR ran about 7 to 12 cycles. Every single cDNA molecule received a tag from a template-switch adaptor with 12 random nucleotides. In TCRdb, the 5' RACE reads were re-called with MiXCR into one record per CDR3 protein. Among 800,000 to 1,300,000 distinct CDR3 sequences, about 25% were seen once, and the ten largest hold approximately 0.71%. The study, taken as a whole, reports: Measured against age, TCR beta diversity per million T cells decreased in a roughly linear manner. Nothing was known about donor CMV status, and this possibly confounded expanded clonotype changes.

A word on this clonotype: Its antigen remains unknown.

These data were likewise used in another study, on T cells of mothers and their children. That study reports: Related mother-child pairs shared slightly more overlap than unrelated pairs, but the difference was non-significant.

Sequencing was done on a sample of blood. V gene TRBV28 combines with J gene TRBJ2-7; 7 bases fit TRBD2. The clonotype was recovered from a girl aged 2 to 10 in good health. CDR3: CASSLSGDSYEQYF. DNA for the CDR3: TGTGCCAGCAGTTTGAGCGGGGACTCCTACGAGCAGTACTTC.